The 24 T cell receptor beta chains below were found in one sample sequenced in a study of blood T cell repertoires in COVID-19. Some clones are missing from TCRdb's copy, which holds only in-frame ones; the method was immunoSEQ multiplex PCR. Altogether around 120,000 clones are present, more than 90% being singletons, with the ten largest covering approximately 3.7%. Input material: peripheral blood. These receptors all stem from a man aged 50-59 years with active COVID-19.

The chain recombines TRBV27 with TRBJ1-1; D unresolved. Germline values: CDR1 MNHEY, CDR2 SMNVEV (reference sequence). This CDR3 is 13 amino acids long. Trimming removed 3 bases from V and 3 bases from J, with 8 bases in between. The CDR3 nucleotides read TGTGCCAGCAGTTTTAGAGTAGACACTGAAGCTTTCTTT. It is translated as CASSFRVDTEAFF.

The V call is TRBV4-1, the J call TRBJ2-1; 8 bases are a match to TRBD2. Germline V gives CDR1 MGHRA, CDR2 YSYEKL. This CDR3 is built from 15 residues. Germline trimming cut 1 base from V and 5 bases from J; bases unmatched to any gene: 4. The chain's CDR3 is CASSQGGLDNNEQFF. In DNA form, the CDR3 reads TGCGCCAGCAGCCAAGGGGGACTAGATAACAATGAGCAGTTCTTC.

Details on this clone: The sample holds other DNA sequences that translate to the same CDR3. The chain links TRBV4-1 to TRBJ1-5, with 7 bases aligning to TRBD1. The ends lost 3 bases at V and 1 base at J; junction bases unmatched: 0. This CDR3 contains 14 residues. Per the germline V gene, CDR1 is MGHRA and CDR2 is YSYEKL. CDR3 amino acids: CASSQTGSNQPQHF. The CDR3 region has the DNA TGCGCCAGCAGCCAGACAGGGAGCAATCAGCCCCAGCATTTT.

The gene calls are TRBV9 and TRBJ1-2; 8 nucleotides agree with TRBD1. From germline, CDR1 is SGDLS and CDR2 YYNGEE. The V gene end was trimmed by 1 base and the J gene end by 6 bases; junction bases not matched to a gene: 2. The CDR3 has 13 amino acids. The CDR3 loop is CASSVSGGNGYTF. DNA for the CDR3: TGTGCCAGCAGCGTATCAGGGGGCAATGGCTACACCTTC. Full variable domain (outside the CDR3, taken from reference TRBV9 and TRBJ1-2): DSGVTQTPKHLITATGQRVTLRCSPRSGDLSVYWYQQSLDQGLQFLIQYYNGEERAKGNILERFSAQQFPDLHSELNLSSLELGDSALYFCASSVSGGNGYTFGSGTRLTVV.

This chain links TRBV5-1 with TRBJ1-2; D is possibly TRBD1 (5 bases). CDR1 is SGHRS, CDR2 YFSETQ, per germline. The CDR3 covers 13 residues. Trimming cost V 4 bases and J 4 bases, with 11 bases left between them. CDR3 coding DNA: TGCGCCAGCAGCGCCGACAGTCTCTATGGCTACACCTTC. It is translated as CASSADSLYGYTF.

The chain has TRBV7-2 and TRBJ2-1; D gene uncertain. Germline V gives CDR1 SGHTA, CDR2 FQGNSA. This CDR3 spans 13 amino acids. V gave up 2 bases and J gave up 1 base, with 3 bases separating them. CDR3 DNA sequence: TGTGCCAGCAGCTTATCATCCTACAATGAGCAGTTCTTC. Protein product: CASSLSSYNEQFF.

V is TRBV24-1 and J is TRBJ2-4; no clear D gene. CDR3 length: 12 residues. V was trimmed by 3 bases and J by 8 bases, leaving 7 bases between them. The germline CDR1 and CDR2 sequences are KGHDR and SFDVKD. This CDR3 reads CATSDPRYIQYF. DNA for the CDR3: TGTGCCACCAGTGATCCTAGATACATTCAGTACTTC.

The rearrangement links TRBV7-3 to TRBJ1-2; D is possibly TRBD1 (6 bases). The V and J ends lost 2 bases and 7 bases respectively, with 14 bases between them. The CDR3 loop spans 14 amino acids. Per the germline V gene, CDR1 is SGHTA and CDR2 is FQGTGA. CDR3 region: CASSLLQGPLGYTF. CDR3 nucleotide sequence: TGTGCCAGCAGCTTACTACAGGGCCCCCTTGGCTACACCTTC.

The gene calls are TRBV7-9 and TRBJ1-2, with TRBD1 matching 7 bases. The germline V gene encodes CDR1 SEHNR and CDR2 FQNEAQ (reference sequence). After removal of 5 bases from V and 4 bases from J, the junction contained 7 bases not matched to a gene. The CDR3 sequence is 14 residues long. This CDR3 is CASSPGQPIYGYTF. The CDR3 DNA sequence: TGTGCCAGCAGCCCGGGACAGCCGATCTATGGCTACACCTTC.

The V call is TRBV29-1, the J call TRBJ2-3; 8 bases align to TRBD2. The V segment lost 4 bases and the J segment 3 bases; nucleotides outside the gene matches: 9. The CDR3 contains 15 residues. Germline CDR1 is SQVTM and CDR2 is ANQGSEA. CDR3 nucleotide sequence: TGCAGCGTTGCCAGCGGGAGAGGGCGGACAGATACGCAGTATTTT. Translating it yields CSVASGRGRTDTQYF.

The V call is TRBV2, the J call TRBJ2-6; D not certain. V shed 11 bases and J shed 0 bases, with 11 bases lying between them. This CDR3 has 14 amino acids. The germline V gene has CDR1 SNHLY and CDR2 FYNNEI. The chain's CDR3 is CAAFTGSGANVLTF. The CDR3 DNA is TGTGCCGCTTTTACGGGCTCTGGGGCCAACGTCCTGACTTTC.

This sequence joins TRBV5-1 and TRBJ2-1, with D possibly being TRBD2 (5 bases). With 7 bases removed from V and 2 bases from J, the gap between germline ends came to 13 bases. The CDR3 length is 14 residues. CDR1 is SGHRS and CDR2 is YFSETQ in the germline V gene. CDR3 nucleotide sequence: TGCGCCAGCCGCCAACTAGAGACCTACAATGAGCAGTTCTTC. Translation gives CASRQLETYNEQFF.

This clone was observed a single time. This sequence joins TRBV6-5 and TRBJ1-1; D is perhaps TRBD1 (5 bases). In germline, CDR1 is MNHEY, CDR2 SVGAGI. V lost 7 bases and J lost 4, with 10 bases in between. The CDR3 totals 12 residues. CDR3 nucleotides: TGTGCCAGCAAAAAGGGGCCCACTGAAGCTTTCTTT. This encodes CASKKGPTEAFF.

Of note for this clone: At one of its ends the junction is not consistent with the germline gene, which may arise from a read error. The chain carries TRBV19 and TRBJ1-4; D is perhaps TRBD1 (5 bases). Germline lookup yields CDR1 LNHDA and CDR2 SQIVND (reference sequence). There are 15 residues in the CDR3. CDR3 in amino acids: CASSTGRTTNEKLFF. The DNA of the CDR3 is TGTGCCAGTAGTACCGGGCGGACAACGAATGAAAAACTGTTTTTT.

This rearrangement joins TRBV10-3 to TRBJ2-5; 7 nucleotides match TRBD2. Unmatched junction bases numbered 8, after V lost 3 bases and J lost 4 bases. CDR1 and CDR2 (germline): ENHRY, SYGVKD. This CDR3 is 15 amino acids long. CDR3 in amino acids: CAISDGRTGGETQYF. In DNA, the CDR3 is TGTGCCATCAGTGACGGAAGGACGGGGGGAGAGACCCAGTACTTC.

The rearrangement links TRBV7-7 to TRBJ2-2; D gene ambiguous. Germline-derived CDR1 and CDR2 are SSHAT and FNYEAQ (reference sequence). Trimming stripped 5 bases from V and 5 bases from J, with 6 bases between. CDR3 length: 12 residues. The CDR3 region has the DNA TGTGCCAGCAGCCCCCTGACCGGGGAGCTGTTTTTT. Translation: CASSPLTGELFF.

The genes are TRBV2 and TRBJ1-5, with a weak D call TRBD1 (5 bases). The CDR3 has 14 amino acids. The V end was cut by 5 bases, the J end by 6 bases, with 14 bases between. The germline gives CDR1 SNHLY, CDR2 FYNNEI. The CDR3 loop is CASSPGAGGQPQHF. The CDR3, as DNA: TGTGCCAGCAGTCCCGGGGCCGGGGGTCAGCCCCAGCATTTT.

The chain uses TRBV24-1 and TRBJ2-3; a possible D gene is TRBD1 (6 bases). CDR3 length equals 16 residues. Trimming removed 4 bases from V and 0 bases from J, with 13 bases in between. From germline, CDR1 is KGHDR and CDR2 SFDVKD. The DNA of the CDR3 is TGTGCCACCAGTGACCTGACAGGCACTAGCACAGATACGCAGTATTTT. This gives the protein CATSDLTGTSTDTQYF.

This rearrangement joins TRBV6-5 to TRBJ2-3, with 10 nucleotides matching TRBD1. J lost 7 bases, V lost 4 bases, and 8 bases had no gene match. Germline assignment: CDR1 MNHEY and CDR2 SVGAGI. This CDR3 is built from 15 residues. The CDR3 reads CASSSTGTGEHTQYF. The CDR3 DNA follows: TGTGCCAGCAGTTCCACCGGGACAGGGGAGCATACGCAGTATTTT.

The chain joins TRBV5-8 to TRBJ1-2; D is possibly TRBD1 (5 bases). CDR3 length: 14 residues. V was trimmed by 1 base and J by 2 bases, leaving 9 bases between them. Germline V gene sequence: CDR1 SGHTS, CDR2 YDEGEE. This CDR3 is CASSLNDRNYGYTF. The DNA of the CDR3 is TGTGCCAGCAGCTTGAATGACAGAAACTATGGCTACACCTTC.

The chain has TRBV6-5 and TRBJ2-1, with D possibly matching TRBD1 (8 bases). The V end lost 4 bases, the J end lost 7 bases, and 17 bases lay between the germline ends. CDR1 MNHEY and CDR2 SVGAGI come from the germline V gene. The CDR3 has 15 residues. Written as DNA, the CDR3 is TGTGCCAGCAGTTCCTGGACAGGGAGGGAGAATGAGCAGTTCTTC. Protein product: CASSSWTGRENEQFF.

The chain recombines TRBV2 with TRBJ2-1, with 9 bases fitting TRBD2. The CDR3 is 16 residues long. V dropped 5 bases and J dropped 6; count of bases not matched to a gene: 11. Germline assignment: CDR1 SNHLY and CDR2 FYNNEI. CDR3 in DNA: TGTGCCAGCAGTAGAGGAGGGACTAGCATAGGCAATGAGCAGTTCTTC. Translation gives CASSRGGTSIGNEQFF.

The chain is built from TRBV3-1 (or the pseudogene TRBV3-2) and TRBJ2-3, with TRBD2 matching 7 bases. Losses at the gene ends were 4 bases for V and 4 bases for J; bases not matched to a gene: 5. The CDR3 is 14 residues long. Germline CDR1 reads LGHDT; CDR2 reads YNNKEL (reference sequence). CDR3 residues: CASSLGTTADTQYF. Written as DNA, the CDR3 is TGTGCCAGCAGCCTCGGGACTACCGCAGATACGCAGTATTTT.

The chain recombines TRBV20-1 with TRBJ1-3; D is unclear. Trimming took 3 bases from V and 0 from J, leaving 21 bases between them. Germline V gene data show CDR1 as DFQATT and CDR2 as SNEGSKA (reference sequence). This CDR3 is built from 18 residues. This CDR3 is CSASRRSTRTSSGNTIYF. The CDR3 bases are TGCAGTGCTAGTCGCAGGTCTACCCGTACTAGCTCTGGAAACACCATATATTTT.